The 10 T cell receptor beta chains below come from one sample, sequenced in a study of cytomegalovirus exposure and HLA in healthy donors. A multiplex PCR was run with 60 Vbeta primers and 13 Jbeta primers. Here immunoSEQ multiplex PCR was the method, and the copy in TCRdb shows in-frame clones only, minus some. The sample records tens of thousands of clones, roughly 80% being singletons. Material: PBMCs. All receptors come from a woman between 18 and 29 years old in good health and CMV-seropositive.

The chain uses TRBV7-2 and TRBJ2-1; tentatively, D is TRBD2 (5 bases). Looked up from germline, CDR1 is SGHTA and CDR2 is FQGNSA. This CDR3 is built from 15 residues. V was clipped by 2 bases and J by 5 bases, with 13 bases between them. CDR3 in amino acids: CASSLTHSAHNEQFF. The DNA of the CDR3 is TGTGCCAGCAGCTTAACACATAGCGCTCACAATGAGCAGTTCTTC.

The CDR3 is CASSRETQYF. CDR3 sequence (DNA): TGTGCCAGCAGCCGGGAGACCCAGTACTTC. This chain links TRBV28 with TRBJ2-5; no clear D gene. From germline, CDR1 is MDHEN and CDR2 SYDVKM. This CDR3 has 10 amino acids. The ends were cut back, 6 bases at V and 5 bases at J, with 4 bases in the middle.

J is TRBJ2-2 and V is TRBV5-1; 13 bases line up with TRBD2. Germline CDR1 and CDR2: SGHRS and YFSETQ. The CDR3 covers 17 residues. V trimming: 0 bases; J trimming: 4 bases; junction bases outside the gene matches: 3. Here the CDR3 reads CASSLAGTSGITGELFF. The CDR3 nucleotides are TGCGCCAGCAGCTTGGCCGGGACTAGCGGGATCACCGGGGAGCTGTTTTTT.

The chain carries TRBV6-4 and TRBJ2-3, with TRBD1 matching over 7 bases. V trimming: 0 bases; J trimming: 4 bases; junction bases outside the gene matches: 1. This CDR3 comprises 14 residues. Germline CDR1 is MRHNA and CDR2 is SNTAGT. The CDR3 DNA is TGTGCCAGCAGTGACTCACAGGGGCCAGATACGCAGTATTTT. This gives the protein CASSDSQGPDTQYF.

The gene calls are TRBV6-4 and TRBJ2-3, with 8 bases that match TRBD2. CDR1 is MRHNA, CDR2 SNTAGT, per germline. With 3 bases clipped from V and 6 bases from J, the junction kept 5 bases outside the gene matches. This CDR3 is built from 14 residues. As DNA, the CDR3 is TGTGCCAGCAGTGAGACGGGAGGGGCGGATACGCAGTATTTT. Protein product: CASSETGGADTQYF.

This clone was counted a single time. The chain is built from TRBV7-3 and TRBJ2-3; D gene ambiguous. Germline V gives CDR1 SGHTA, CDR2 FQGTGA. Trimming removed 4 bases from V and 2 bases from J, with 13 bases in between. The CDR3 runs 15 residues. CDR3 DNA sequence: TGTGCCAGCAGCTCCACAGTCAGCTCCACAGATACGCAGTATTTT. The encoded protein is CASSSTVSSTDTQYF.

The chain combines TRBV11-2 with TRBJ2-5; 11 nucleotides match TRBD2. The trim removed 5 bases at V and 0 bases at J, leaving 5 bases unmatched. The CDR3 contains 16 residues. CDR1 SGHAT and CDR2 FQNNGV come from the germline V gene. CDR3: CASSPGTSGNQETQYF. Written as DNA, the CDR3 is TGTGCCAGCAGCCCGGGGACTAGCGGCAACCAAGAGACCCAGTACTTC.

The rearrangement links TRBV21-1 to TRBJ1-6. TRBV21-1 is a pseudogene. The CDR3 contains 16 residues. The CDR3 DNA is TGTGCCAGCAGCAAAGTCGAATCGGGAGGAGATTCACCCCTCCACTTT. The encoded protein is CASSKVESGGDSPLHF.

The CDR3 DNA sequence: TGTGCCAGTAGCTCTTTTGACAGGGCCATTAATCAGCCCCAGCATTTT. Protein product: CASSSFDRAINQPQHF. The chain couples TRBV19 to TRBJ1-5; TRBD1 aligns across 7 bases. CDR3 size: 16 residues. Per germline, CDR1 LNHDA and CDR2 SQIVND (reference sequence). The V and J ends lost 6 bases and 4 bases, in that order; junction bases with no gene match: 12.

The V and J genes are TRBV6-4 and TRBJ2-2; TRBD1 matches 7 bases. With 0 bases clipped from V and 1 base from J, the junction kept 8 bases outside the gene matches. This CDR3 has 18 residues. Germline V gives CDR1 MRHNA, CDR2 SNTAGT. The CDR3 sequence is CASSDSTPRTGNTGELFF. In nucleotides, the CDR3 is TGTGCCAGCAGTGACTCGACTCCACGGACAGGGAACACCGGGGAGCTGTTTTTT.